This T cell receptor (beta chain) was recorded in a study of shared clonotypes between healthy human individuals. Study summary: The study used three CD4 naive, three CD4 memory, two CD8 naive and one CD8 memory plate per donor.

The assay ran at deep level. The protocol was immunoSEQ multiplex PCR, while the TCRdb copy is restricted to in-frame clones and leaves out a portion. The repertoire holds 850,000 to 1,200,000 clones, with around 75% as singletons. Per the germline V gene, CDR1 is MNHEY and CDR2 is SMNVEV (reference sequence). V was trimmed by 4 bases and J by 1 base, leaving 16 bases between them. This CDR3 region has 16 residues. Sequences were obtained from memory CD4+ T cells sorted from blood. Documented subset: CD45RA-negative fraction. The gene calls are TRBV27 and TRBJ1-1; possible D gene TRBD1, 6 bases. This TCR was recovered from a young man in good health. The CDR3 DNA is TGTGCCAGCAGTTCCTCTCAGGGGTCCCGGAACACTGAAGCTTTCTTT. It encodes CASSSSQGSRNTEAFF.